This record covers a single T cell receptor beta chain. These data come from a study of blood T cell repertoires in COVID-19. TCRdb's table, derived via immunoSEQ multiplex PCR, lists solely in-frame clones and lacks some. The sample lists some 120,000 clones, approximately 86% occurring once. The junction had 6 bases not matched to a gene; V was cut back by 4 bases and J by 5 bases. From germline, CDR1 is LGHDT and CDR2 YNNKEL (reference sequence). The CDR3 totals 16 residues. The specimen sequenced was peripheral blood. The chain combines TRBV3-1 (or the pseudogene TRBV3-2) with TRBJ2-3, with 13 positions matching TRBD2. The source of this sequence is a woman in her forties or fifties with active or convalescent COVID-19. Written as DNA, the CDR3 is TGTGCCAGCAGCCTCCGACTAGCGGGAGGTCTAGATACGCAGTATTTT. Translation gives CASSLRLAGGLDTQYF.